Included here is one TCR beta chain sequence, with context. Germline V gives CDR1 MNHEY, CDR2 SVGAGI. Trimming cost V 5 bases and J 4 bases; bases outside gene matches: 5. The CDR3 is 15 amino acids. This sample is drawn from a study of cytomegalovirus exposure and HLA in healthy donors. This table comes from immunoSEQ multiplex PCR, and its TCRdb copy is limited to in-frame clones, with some not included. The repertoire holds 100,000 or so clones, with around 87% as singletons. The receptor's source is a woman aged 18-29 years in good health and CMV-seropositive. The chain carries TRBV6-5 and TRBJ1-4; 9 bases agree with TRBD1. Material: PBMCs. The DNA of the CDR3 is TGTGCCAGCAGTAGGGGACAGGGTGGTAATGAAAAACTGTTTTTT. The encoded protein is CASSRGQGGNEKLFF.